This T cell receptor beta chain was retrieved from a study of blood T cell repertoires in COVID-19. The V end was cut by 4 bases, the J end by 3 bases, with 12 bases between. CDR3 size: 14 residues. Germline CDR1 and CDR2: LGHNA and YSLEER. Assay: immunoSEQ multiplex PCR; the TCRdb copy retains only in-frame clones and omits some. The sample lists under 200,000 clones; approximately 90% were seen once. The sample comprised PBMCs or T cells enriched from blood (not recorded which). The origin of this receptor is a woman aged 45-59 years who had recovered from COVID-19. The chain is built from TRBV4-3 and TRBJ1-2; D call uncertain. CDR3 residues: CASSRGAPDYGYTF. The CDR3 DNA sequence: TGCGCCAGCAGCCGAGGCGCGCCAGACTATGGCTACACCTTC.